Presented here are 20 T cell receptor beta chains from one specimen sequenced in a study of CD8 T cells in Susac syndrome. It was with random hexamers that about 0.45 to 1 ug RNA was reverse transcribed. In TCRdb, the immunoSEQ multiplex PCR reads were re-called with MiXCR into one record per CDR3 protein. Found here are a few hundred thousand distinct CDR3 sequences, 85% to 90% of them singletons; the top ten hold more than 0.09%. Sample: CD8+ T cells from PBMCs. The receptors were sampled from a human donor with multiple sclerosis.

The V call is TRBV9, the J call TRBJ1-2, with D maybe TRBD1 (6 bases). This CDR3 spans 16 amino acids. The V gene lost 4 bases and the J gene lost 3 bases, with 19 bases spanning the gap. Germline lookup yields CDR1 SGDLS and CDR2 YYNGEE. The CDR3 sequence: CASSQETGVRDYGYTF. DNA for the CDR3: TGTGCCAGCAGCCAGGAGACAGGAGTCCGGGACTATGGCTACACCTTC.

For the CDR3, the DNA is TGTGCCAGCAGCTTGGGGAAATACCTCCGTAGACTAGCGGGAGGGCCGTCCCCCTACGAGCAGTACTTC. Translating gives CASSLGKYLRRLAGGPSPYEQYF. The chain is built from TRBV11-2 and TRBJ2-7, with 14 bases that match TRBD2. Germline V gene sequence: CDR1 SGHAT, CDR2 FQNNGV. After removal of 3 bases from V and 2 bases from J, the junction contained 24 bases not matched to a gene. This CDR3 has 23 residues. The variable domain in full, completed from reference TRBV11-2 and TRBJ2-7, reads EAGVAQSPRYKIIEKRQSVAFWCNPISGHATLYWYQQILGQGPKLLIQFQNNGVVDDSQLPKDRFSAERLKGVDSTLKIQPAKLEDSAVYLCASSLGKYLRRLAGGPSPYEQYFGPGTRLTVT.

This clonotype appeared a few times. The chain carries TRBV18 and TRBJ2-5; possibly TRBD2 for D (6 bases). Germline CDR1 KGHSH, CDR2 LQKENI. V was trimmed by 6 bases and J by 2 bases, leaving 10 bases between them. The CDR3 runs 13 residues. This CDR3 reads CASSPGRQETQYF. For the CDR3, the DNA is TGTGCCAGCTCCCCGGGGAGGCAAGAGACCCAGTACTTC.

The J gene is TRBJ1-2, the V gene TRBV5-1; D ambiguous. V was shortened by 4 bases and J by 6 bases, with 19 bases between the two germline ends. CDR3 length equals 15 residues. The V gene's germline CDR1 is SGHRS and CDR2 YFSETQ. The CDR3 loop is CASSPLWDREDGYTF. In DNA form, the CDR3 reads TGCGCCAGCAGCCCGTTATGGGATCGGGAGGATGGCTACACCTTC.

The chain joins TRBV15 to TRBJ2-3, with D hard to call. The CDR3 loop spans 14 amino acids. The germline CDR1 and CDR2 sequences are LNHNV and YYDKDF (reference sequence). The V and J ends lost 4 bases and 4 bases respectively, with 12 bases between them. CDR3 protein: CATSTAGVADTQYF. In DNA, the CDR3 is TGTGCCACCAGCACGGCCGGCGTCGCAGATACGCAGTATTTT. Full variable domain (outside the CDR3, taken from reference TRBV15 and TRBJ2-3): DAMVIQNPRYQVTQFGKPVTLSCSQTLNHNVMYWYQQKSSQAPKLLFHYYDKDFNNEADTPDNFQSRRPNTSFCFLDIRSPGLGDTAMYLCATSTAGVADTQYFGPGTRLTVL.

This clonotype was picked up one time. The V and J genes are TRBV7-3 and TRBJ2-1; 11 bases are shared with TRBD2. CDR1 and CDR2 (germline): SGHTA, FQGTGA. The CDR3 spans 16 residues. Germline trimming cut 4 bases from V and 7 bases from J; bases unmatched to any gene: 9. The CDR3, as DNA: TGTGCCAGCAGCTCATCACTAGCGGGAGATGGTAATGAGCAGTTCTTC. Amino acids: CASSSSLAGDGNEQFF. Supplemented by reference TRBV7-3 and TRBJ2-1, the full variable domain reads GAGVSQTPSNKVTEKGKYVELRCDPISGHTALYWYRQSLGQGPEFLIYFQGTGAADDSGLPNDRFFAVRPEGSVSTLKIQRTERGDSAVYLCASSSSLAGDGNEQFFGPGTRLTVL.

J is TRBJ2-6 and V is TRBV9; 7 positions match TRBD1. With V trimmed by 0 bases and J by 0 bases, 6 bases remained unmatched. CDR3 length: 18 residues. The germline V gene has CDR1 SGDLS and CDR2 YYNGEE. In DNA, the CDR3 is TGTGCCAGCAGCGTAGACCCCCGGGACAGCTCTGGGGCCAACGTCCTGACTTTC. Translated: CASSVDPRDSSGANVLTF.

CDR3 protein: CASIGSNTGELFF. The CDR3 nucleotides read TGTGCCAGCATTGGGAGCAACACCGGGGAGCTGTTTTTT. This sequence joins TRBV25-1 and TRBJ2-2; D is possibly TRBD2 (5 bases). The CDR3 contains 13 residues. Germline V gene data show CDR1 as MGHDK and CDR2 as SYGVNS. Trimming took 7 bases from V and 2 from J, leaving 8 bases between them.

This chain joins TRBV7-9 and TRBJ1-1; tentative D call: TRBD1 (5 bases). The germline gives CDR1 SEHNR, CDR2 FQNEAQ (reference sequence). V lost 6 bases and J 7 bases, leaving 15 bases between the germline ends. The CDR3 totals 13 residues. In DNA, the CDR3 is TGTGCCAGCAGTCCAGTAGGGGCAGGTGAAGCTTTCTTT. It specifies CASSPVGAGEAFF. Based on the CDR3 plus reference TRBV7-9 and TRBJ1-1, the full variable domain is DTGVSQNPRHKITKRGQNVTFRCDPISEHNRLYWYRQTLGQGPEFLTYFQNEAQLEKSRLLSDRFSAERPKGSFSTLEIQRTEQGDSAMYLCASSPVGAGEAFFGQGTRLTVV.

The rearrangement links TRBV9 to TRBJ2-6; the D gene is possibly TRBD2 (5 bases). The CDR3 loop spans 15 amino acids. The germline V and J ends were trimmed by 0 bases and 6 bases, with 10 bases remaining between them. Germline V CDR1 and CDR2: SGDLS, YYNGEE. This CDR3 reads CASSVGRVEANVLTF. The CDR3, as DNA: TGTGCCAGCAGCGTAGGGCGGGTGGAGGCCAACGTCCTGACTTTC.

The V gene is TRBV28, the J gene TRBJ2-7; D is ambiguous. CDR1 is MDHEN and CDR2 is SYDVKM in the germline V gene. The CDR3 sequence is 14 residues long. V lost 3 bases and J 3 bases, leaving 12 bases between the germline ends. The CDR3 DNA reads as TGTGCCAGCAGTTTGAGTCAGCTTCTCTACGAGCAGTACTTC. Its translation is CASSLSQLLYEQYF. The variable domain in full, completed from reference TRBV28 and TRBJ2-7, reads DVKVTQSSRYLVKRTGEKVFLECVQDMDHENMFWYRQDPGLGLRLIYFSYDVKMKEKGDIPEGYSVSREKKERFSLILESASTNQTSMYLCASSLSQLLYEQYFGPGTRLTVT.

This rearrangement joins TRBV3-1 to TRBJ1-3, with D unresolved. The germline V gene has CDR1 LGHDT and CDR2 YNNKEL (reference sequence). The V gene lost 4 bases and the J gene lost 10 bases, with 14 bases spanning the gap. This CDR3 region has 13 residues. The CDR3 here is CASSPESRRTIYF. The CDR3 nucleotides are TGTGCCAGCAGCCCAGAATCTCGAAGGACCATATATTTT.

V is TRBV4-1 and J is TRBJ1-5, with unresolved D. Trimming cost V 4 bases and J 2 bases, with 12 bases left between them. The V gene's germline CDR1 is MGHRA and CDR2 YSYEKL. This CDR3 region has 15 residues. CDR3 sequence: CASSPVILGNQPQHF. For the CDR3, the DNA is TGCGCCAGCAGCCCGGTTATCTTGGGCAATCAGCCCCAGCATTTT.

The V call is TRBV5-4, the J call TRBJ1-1, with D possibly matching TRBD1 (6 bases). CDR3 length equals 15 residues. Trimming shortened V by 5 bases and J by 0 bases, and 14 bases separated the two germline ends. The V gene's germline CDR1 is SGHNT and CDR2 YYREEE (reference sequence). As DNA, the CDR3 is TGTGCCAGCAGGTCCCTCGGGGGCATGAACACTGAAGCTTTCTTT. This codes for CASRSLGGMNTEAFF.

This clonotype appeared once. This sequence joins TRBV16 and TRBJ1-4, with D unresolved. Germline V gene lookup returns CDR1 KGHSY and CDR2 FQNENV. CDR3 length equals 13 residues. V lost 4 bases and J lost 8, with 11 bases in between. The CDR3 DNA reads as TGTGCCAGCAGCCGAGCCGCACCCGAAAAACTGTTTTTT. It encodes CASSRAAPEKLFF. Looking up the rest from reference TRBV16 and TRBJ1-4 gives the full variable domain: GEEVAQTPKHLVRGEGQKAKLYCAPIKGHSYVFWYQQVLKNEFKFLISFQNENVFDETGMPKERFSAKCLPNSPCSLEIQATKLEDSAVYFCASSRAAPEKLFFGSGTQLSVL.

This chain uses TRBV5-1 with TRBJ2-2, with a possible D match to TRBD2 (6 bases). The CDR3 spans 16 residues. V was shortened by 0 bases and J by 1 base, with 10 bases between the two germline ends. The germline gives CDR1 SGHRS, CDR2 YFSETQ. CDR3 loop: CASSLVPAGNTGELFF. CDR3 sequence (DNA): TGCGCCAGCAGCTTGGTCCCAGCGGGGAACACCGGGGAGCTGTTTTTT.

This clonotype was detected only once. The chain uses TRBV6-1 and TRBJ2-3; D call uncertain. V lost 2 bases and J lost 0, with 9 bases in between. In germline, CDR1 is MNHNS, CDR2 SASEGT. The CDR3 runs 15 residues. The CDR3 protein is CASSEITASTDTQYF. The CDR3, as DNA: TGTGCCAGCAGTGAAATTACAGCAAGCACAGATACGCAGTATTTT.

The J gene is TRBJ2-2, the V gene TRBV2; the D is unclear. The CDR3 covers 12 residues. The V end was cut by 6 bases, the J end by 5 bases, with 7 bases between. Looked up from germline, CDR1 is SNHLY and CDR2 is FYNNEI. CDR3 loop: CASSRKTGELFF. DNA of the CDR3: TGTGCCAGCAGCAGAAAAACCGGGGAGCTGTTTTTT.

The J gene is TRBJ2-7, the V gene TRBV28, with D perhaps matching TRBD1 or TRBD2 (5 bases each). This CDR3 is built from 18 residues. V dropped 7 bases and J dropped 3 bases, with 28 bases sitting between them. Per the germline V gene, CDR1 is MDHEN and CDR2 is SYDVKM. Here the CDR3 reads CASTSYQGRSGPRYEQYF. The DNA of the CDR3 is TGTGCCAGCACGAGTTATCAGGGACGCTCCGGGCCCCGCTACGAGCAGTACTTC.

The chain recombines TRBV28 with TRBJ2-7; 7 bases agree with TRBD2. The CDR3 spans 12 residues. V lost 5 bases and J lost 3; bases outside the gene matches: 1. Germline V gene sequence: CDR1 MDHEN, CDR2 SYDVKM. The CDR3 bases are TGTGCCAGCAGTCGGGACTACTACGAGCAGTACTTC. Protein: CASSRDYYEQYF.